This T cell receptor beta chain was observed in a study of blood T cell repertoires in COVID-19. Study as a whole: COVID-19 samples collected from the United States, Italy and Spain covered acute and convalescent phases. The cDNA or gDNA used as material had been derived from T cells, B-cell-depleted T cells, or PBMCs.

Original processing methods: Estimation of nucleated cell counts was performed using reference gene primer amplification. TCRdb's table, derived via immunoSEQ multiplex PCR, lists solely in-frame clones and lacks some. V and J calls and clone size are as listed in that table; D and trimming were resolved from the DNA. The sample shows about 62,000 clones, approximately 88% of them seen only once. This CDR3 spans 16 amino acids. Trimming took 5 bases from V and 8 from J; bases not matched to a gene: 11. Germline V gene sequence: CDR1 LNHDA, CDR2 SQIVND (reference sequence). The clonotype originates from a woman in her sixties with acute or convalescent COVID-19. The specimen was peripheral blood. The chain joins TRBV19 to TRBJ2-2; 10 bases map to TRBD1. The CDR3 sequence is CASSDPGTGVPGELFF. The DNA of the CDR3 is TGTGCCAGTAGTGACCCCGGGACAGGGGTGCCAGGGGAGCTGTTTTTT.